This note documents a single T cell receptor (beta chain) sequence. The sample comes from a study of shared clonotypes between healthy human individuals. About the research overall: Serving as donors were a couple of women and three men, whose ages spanned 18 to 49. Researchers assigned three CD4 naive, three CD4 memory, two CD8 naive and one CD8 memory plate to each donor.

Germline loops: CDR1 SGDLS, CDR2 YYNGEE. V lost 3 bases and J lost 5, with 15 bases in between. This CDR3 has 14 residues. The protocol was immunoSEQ multiplex PCR, while the TCRdb copy is restricted to in-frame clones and leaves out a portion. The profile covers over 850,000 clones, with approximately 80% appearing a single time and 0.5% to 0.65% taken by the ten largest. The sequence derives from a man aged 18-30 years in good health. Some clones in this sample may be carry-over from other donors' samples. Sequences were obtained from memory CD4+ T cells from PBMCs. Subset defined: CD45RA-negative fraction. The chain recombines TRBV9 with TRBJ2-7, with a tentative D call TRBD2 (7 bases). The CDR3 region is CASSGGGGDHEQYF. Written as DNA, the CDR3 is TGTGCCAGCAGCGGAGGAGGGGGGGACCACGAGCAGTACTTC.